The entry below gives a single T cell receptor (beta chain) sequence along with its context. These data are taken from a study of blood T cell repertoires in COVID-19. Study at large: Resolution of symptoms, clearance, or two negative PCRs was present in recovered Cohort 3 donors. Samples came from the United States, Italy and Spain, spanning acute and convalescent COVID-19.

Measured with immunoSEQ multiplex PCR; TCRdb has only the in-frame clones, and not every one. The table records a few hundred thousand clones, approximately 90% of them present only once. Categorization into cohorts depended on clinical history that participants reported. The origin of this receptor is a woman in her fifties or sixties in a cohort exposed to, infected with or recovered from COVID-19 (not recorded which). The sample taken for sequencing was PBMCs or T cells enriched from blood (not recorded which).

The CDR3 nucleotides read TGCAGCGTTTACGGCGGGAGGGCATACGAGCAGTACTTC. Translating it yields CSVYGGRAYEQYF. The rearrangement uses TRBV29-1 and TRBJ2-7, with 9 nucleotides matching TRBD2. With 5 bases clipped from V and 4 bases from J, the junction kept 6 bases outside the gene matches. Germline lookup yields CDR1 SQVTM and CDR2 ANQGSEA. This CDR3 comprises 13 residues.